This record covers a single T cell receptor (beta chain). The data were obtained in a study of blood T cell repertoires in COVID-19. Assay: immunoSEQ multiplex PCR; the TCRdb copy retains only in-frame clones and omits some. The sample includes about 55,000 clones, over 80% seen only once; the top ten take 1.5% to 2%. This TCR came from a woman aged 55-75 years with acute or convalescent COVID-19. Sample: peripheral blood.

The CDR3 DNA is TGTGCCAGCAGTGACCGGACAGGGGAAGCTTTCTTT. As protein: CASSDRTGEAFF. The V call is TRBV27, the J call TRBJ1-1; 8 bases align to TRBD1. Per germline, CDR1 MNHEY and CDR2 SMNVEV (reference sequence). The junction had 4 bases not matched to a gene; V was cut back by 5 bases and J by 8 bases. The CDR3 runs to 12 residues.